Each of the 3 T cell receptor beta chains below was sequenced from the same sample in a study of control samples from healthy donors and cancer patients. TCRdb's table, derived via immunoSEQ multiplex PCR, lists solely in-frame clones and lacks some. The table shows about 170,000 clones, with roughly 91% occurring only once. Sample: blood. These receptors originate from a woman aged 25 to 45 in good health.

This clone was seen once. The V call is TRBV15, the J call TRBJ1-2, with a possible D match to TRBD1 (5 bases). Trimming removed 1 base at V and 4 bases at J, with 10 bases between. The CDR3 runs to 14 residues. Germline V lookup: CDR1 LNHNV, CDR2 YYDKDF (reference sequence). Here the CDR3 reads CATSRATEGYGYTF. DNA for the CDR3: TGTGCCACCAGCAGAGCGACAGAAGGCTATGGCTACACCTTC.

V is TRBV11-3 and J is TRBJ2-1; 7 bases fit TRBD2. The CDR3 loop spans 16 amino acids. Germline V gene data show CDR1 as SGHNT and CDR2 as YENEEA. V shed 5 bases and J 0 bases; nucleotides not matched to a gene: 7. CDR3 amino acids: CASSPKTSFSYNEQFF. The CDR3 coding sequence is TGTGCCAGCAGCCCCAAGACTAGCTTCTCCTACAATGAGCAGTTCTTC.

This sequence joins TRBV25-1 and TRBJ2-7, with D unresolved. CDR3 size: 12 residues. CDR1 and CDR2 from the germline V gene are MGHDK and SYGVNS. The ends were cut back, 0 bases at V and 3 bases at J, with 3 bases in the middle. This CDR3 is CASSEYYYEQYF. In DNA, the CDR3 is TGTGCCAGCAGTGAATACTACTACGAGCAGTACTTC.